These 27 T cell receptor beta chains originate from one sample sequenced in a study of sequential checkpoint blockade in melanoma. Sample treatment: randomized to nivolumab then ipilimumab (arm A) or the reverse (arm B). Sequenced by immunoSEQ multiplex PCR; TCRdb stores in-frame clones only, minus some. The table has under 20,000 clones, approximately 27% seen once. The sequencing here drew on tumor tissue (inferred from file names), taken from a patient given nivolumab and ipilimumab in sequence. These TCRs come from a human donor with melanoma.

CDR3 region: CASSLGTGGLEQYF. CDR3 nucleotides: TGTGCCAGCAGTCTTGGGACAGGGGGCCTCGAGCAGTACTTC. The rearrangement uses TRBV11-3 and TRBJ2-7, with 12 nucleotides matching TRBD1. CDR3 length: 14 residues. CDR1 and CDR2 from the germline V gene are SGHNT and YENEEA. Germline trimming cut 6 bases from V and 6 bases from J; bases unmatched to any gene: 6.

The chain is built from TRBV11-3 and TRBJ2-1, with D possibly being TRBD2 (6 bases). The germline V gene has CDR1 SGHNT and CDR2 YENEEA. The CDR3 spans 15 residues. The V and J ends lost 3 bases and 9 bases respectively, with 18 bases between them. The chain's CDR3 is CASSLYSGGPSEQFF. The CDR3 DNA reads as TGTGCCAGCAGCTTGTATTCCGGGGGTCCTTCTGAGCAGTTCTTC.

V and J are TRBV6-8 and TRBJ2-7, with D possibly TRBD1 on 7 matching bases. The V and J ends lost 2 bases and 3 bases respectively, with 17 bases between them. Looked up from germline, CDR1 is MNHGY and CDR2 is SAAAGT. This CDR3 has 16 amino acids. This chain's CDR3 is CASSYPSRQGGYEQYF. Written as DNA, the CDR3 is TGTGCCAGCAGTTACCCCTCCCGTCAGGGGGGCTACGAGCAGTACTTC.

The chain carries TRBV7-4 and TRBJ2-7, with D hard to call. This CDR3 is 13 amino acids long. Germline values: CDR1 SGHVT, CDR2 SQSDAQ. V dropped 4 bases and J dropped 6 bases, with 13 bases sitting between them. The CDR3 region is CASSWVTLGEQYF. CDR3 sequence (DNA): TGTGCCAGCAGCTGGGTGACCTTGGGCGAGCAGTACTTC.

The genes are TRBV9 and TRBJ1-2; a weak D match, TRBD1 (5 bases). This CDR3 has 12 residues. From germline, CDR1 is SGDLS and CDR2 YYNGEE. Trimming took 4 bases from V and 4 from J, leaving 8 bases between them. CDR3 residues: CASSQGRYGYTF. As DNA, the CDR3 is TGTGCCAGCAGCCAGGGCCGCTATGGCTACACCTTC.

The V gene is TRBV19, the J gene TRBJ1-5; 9 nucleotides align to TRBD1. V was pared by 4 bases and J by 1 base, with 8 bases of the junction left unmatched. The CDR3 length is 17 residues. Germline CDR1 is LNHDA and CDR2 is SQIVND (reference sequence). CDR3 residues: CASSTMTGGKSNQPQHF. The DNA of the CDR3 is TGTGCCAGTAGTACTATGACAGGGGGTAAAAGCAATCAGCCCCAGCATTTT.

This clone has a handful of counts. The DNA for the CDR3 is TGTGCCAGCAGTCCCCCGGCCAGCGGCCTGAATGGTGAAAAACTGTTTTTT. Residues: CASSPPASGLNGEKLFF. J is TRBJ1-4 and V is TRBV6-8; D remains ambiguous. Germline V gene lookup returns CDR1 MNHGY and CDR2 SAAAGT. Trimming pared 5 bases from V and 7 bases from J, leaving 23 bases between. The CDR3 extends over 17 amino acids.

This chain connects TRBV19 to TRBJ2-3; the match to TRBD1 covers 8 bases. This CDR3 contains 15 residues. The V segment lost 3 bases and the J segment 2 bases; nucleotides outside the gene matches: 4. Germline CDR1 is LNHDA and CDR2 is SQIVND (reference sequence). The CDR3 bases are TGTGCCAGTAGTATGATACAGGGGGACACAGATACGCAGTATTTT. This gives the protein CASSMIQGDTDTQYF. Looking up the rest from reference TRBV19 and TRBJ2-3 gives the full variable domain: DGGITQSPKYLFRKEGQNVTLSCEQNLNHDAMYWYRQDPGQGLRLIYYSQIVNDFQKGDIAEGYSVSREKKESFPLTVTSAQKNPTAFYLCASSMIQGDTDTQYFGPGTRLTVL.

This clone was seen ten or more times. The CDR3 coding sequence is TGTGCCAGCAGCTTGCCCGGGACAGGGAATAATTCACCCCTCCACTTT. Its protein product is CASSLPGTGNNSPLHF. The rearrangement links TRBV11-3 to TRBJ1-6, with 9 bases aligning to TRBD1. V lost 3 bases to trimming and J lost 5 bases; unmatched junction nucleotides: 5. Germline lookup yields CDR1 SGHNT and CDR2 YENEEA. The CDR3 is 16 amino acids.

CDR3 sequence (DNA): TGTGCCAGCAGTGAAGGGACCTCTGGGGCCAACGTCCTGACTTTC. Its translation: CASSEGTSGANVLTF. The chain has TRBV6-1 and TRBJ2-6; D ambiguous. The CDR3 covers 15 residues. Germline V gene sequence: CDR1 MNHNS, CDR2 SASEGT. Trimming took 1 base from V and 0 from J, leaving 4 bases between them.

The chain carries TRBV9 and TRBJ2-7; D not certain. The CDR3 runs to 12 residues. V was trimmed by 5 bases and J by 7 bases, leaving 13 bases between them. Germline CDR1 SGDLS, CDR2 YYNGEE. CDR3 bases: TGTGCCAGCAGTCCCGATACCTGGGAGCAGTACTTC. Protein sequence: CASSPDTWEQYF.

By proportion, this clone is medium-sized (0.01 to 0.1%). The genes are TRBV11-3 and TRBJ1-6, with no clear D. Trimming removed 3 bases at V and 8 bases at J, with 14 bases between. The CDR3 totals 15 residues. Germline CDR1 is SGHNT and CDR2 is YENEEA. The CDR3 coding sequence is TGTGCCAGCAGCTTGGCCGGACGGCAAGATTCACCCCTCCACTTT. Its protein product is CASSLAGRQDSPLHF.

The chain couples TRBV6-8 to TRBJ2-3, with 7 positions matching TRBD1. Germline V gives CDR1 MNHGY, CDR2 SAAAGT. V trimming: 5 bases; J trimming: 2 bases; junction bases outside the gene matches: 4. The CDR3 totals 14 residues. CDR3 DNA sequence: TGTGCCAGCAGTACCGGGACAGACACAGATACGCAGTATTTT. This sequence encodes CASSTGTDTDTQYF.

The V call is TRBV5-1, the J call TRBJ1-5, with 8 bases fitting TRBD1. The CDR3 runs to 15 residues. CDR1 and CDR2 (germline): SGHRS, YFSETQ. The ends lost 0 bases at V and 6 bases at J; junction bases unmatched: 5. The CDR3 DNA reads TGCGCCAGCAGCTTGGGGGGCACAGGGGGTCAGCCCCAGCATTTT. Translation gives CASSLGGTGGQPQHF.

This clone was picked up a small number of times. The chain couples TRBV11-3 to TRBJ1-6; tentative D call: TRBD1 (6 bases). Trimming cost V 5 bases and J 5 bases, with 13 bases left between them. In germline, CDR1 is SGHNT, CDR2 YENEEA. The CDR3 sequence is 15 residues long. DNA of the CDR3: TGTGCCAGCAGCGTGCAGGGGCAGCATAATTCACCCCTCCACTTT. It encodes CASSVQGQHNSPLHF.

V is TRBV4-1 and J is TRBJ2-7, with 9 nucleotides matching TRBD2. Germline CDR1 is MGHRA and CDR2 is YSYEKL. The J segment lost 6 bases and the V segment lost 0 bases, leaving 3 bases of the junction unmatched. The CDR3 spans 14 residues. The CDR3 DNA is TGCGCCAGCAGCCAAGAAAAGCGGGAGGCCGAGCAGTACTTC. Its translation is CASSQEKREAEQYF.

This clone occurred a few times. The CDR3, as DNA: TGTGCCAGCAGCTTAGGACAGGGGACTAATGAAAAACTGTTTTTT. Translation: CASSLGQGTNEKLFF. The V call is TRBV11-3, the J call TRBJ1-4; TRBD1 agrees at 8 bases. Trimming removed 1 base from V and 2 bases from J; junction bases left unmatched: 0. This CDR3 spans 15 amino acids. The V gene's germline CDR1 is SGHNT and CDR2 YENEEA.

This clone was seen a few times. The CDR3 protein is CASSYSGVAGVHEQFF. The CDR3 nucleotides are TGTGCCAGCAGTTACTCCGGGGTAGCGGGAGTTCATGAGCAGTTCTTC. The V gene is TRBV6-8, the J gene TRBJ2-1; 9 bases match TRBD2. V trimming: 0 bases; J trimming: 8 bases; junction bases outside the gene matches: 8. CDR3 length: 16 amino acids. Germline V CDR1 and CDR2: MNHGY, SAAAGT.

This sequence joins TRBV6-1 and TRBJ2-5, with D unresolved. The CDR3 has 14 amino acids. CDR1 is MNHNS, CDR2 SASEGT, per germline. The ends were cut back, 1 base at V and 1 base at J, with 7 bases in the middle. The CDR3 is CASSEGSGQETQYF. CDR3 sequence (DNA): TGTGCCAGCAGTGAAGGATCGGGCCAAGAGACCCAGTACTTC.

In its sample, this clone was seen a few times. The CDR3 DNA reads TGTGCCAGCAGCCCTAGGACTAGCGGGGCCCTAGCCAAAAACATTCAGTACTTC. Encoded protein: CASSPRTSGALAKNIQYF. This chain uses TRBV11-3 with TRBJ2-4; 12 bases agree with TRBD2. This CDR3 spans 18 amino acids. The germline V gene encodes CDR1 SGHNT and CDR2 YENEEA. V was pared by 5 bases and J by 0 bases, with 8 bases of the junction left unmatched.

The V and J genes are TRBV19 and TRBJ1-1; D unclear. Germline V CDR1 and CDR2: LNHDA, SQIVND (reference sequence). The V and J ends lost 6 bases and 0 bases respectively, with 14 bases between them. CDR3 length: 15 residues. The CDR3 spells CASRPTGSMNTEAFF. The DNA for the CDR3 is TGTGCCAGTAGACCGACGGGGTCGATGAACACTGAAGCTTTCTTT.

The rearrangement joins TRBV18 to TRBJ2-1, with TRBD2 matching 8 bases. With V trimmed by 4 bases and J by 6 bases, 8 bases remained unmatched. There are 15 residues in the CDR3. Germline CDR1 and CDR2: KGHSH and LQKENI. CDR3 in DNA: TGTGCCAGCTCACTCGAGGCGGGAGGTAGCAATGAGCAGTTCTTC. It encodes CASSLEAGGSNEQFF.

The chain carries TRBV6-8 and TRBJ2-7; TRBD1 agrees at 7 bases. Germline loops: CDR1 MNHGY, CDR2 SAAAGT. The CDR3 runs to 13 residues. Trimming took 2 bases from V and 7 from J; bases not matched to a gene: 5. The CDR3 DNA follows: TGTGCCAGCAGTTACGAGGGGGCGCTTGAGCAGTACTTC. This sequence encodes CASSYEGALEQYF.

There are a few counts of this clone. The V call is TRBV13, the J call TRBJ2-3, with 10 bases that match TRBD2. Trimming took 5 bases from V and 3 from J; bases not matched to a gene: 8. Germline CDR1 and CDR2: PRHDT and FYEKMQ (reference sequence). This CDR3 comprises 16 residues. The CDR3 DNA is TGTGCCAGCAGCGATCCTAGCGGGAGAGGAACAGATACGCAGTATTTT. It is translated as CASSDPSGRGTDTQYF. The full variable domain, in which reference TRBV13 and TRBJ2-3 provide the parts outside the CDR3, is AAGVIQSPRHLIKEKRETATLKCYPIPRHDTVYWYQQGPGQDPQFLISFYEKMQSDKGSIPDRFSAQQFSDYHSELNMSSLELGDSALYFCASSDPSGRGTDTQYFGPGTRLTVL.

V usage is TRBV11-3 and J usage is TRBJ2-3; possible D gene TRBD1, 5 bases. The CDR3 has 15 residues. Germline CDR1 SGHNT, CDR2 YENEEA. Between the trimmed V and J ends, which lost 1 base and 6 bases, there was a span of 14 bases. The CDR3 sequence is CASSLGTTARDTQYF. In DNA, the CDR3 is TGTGCCAGCAGCTTAGGAACGACAGCACGCGATACGCAGTATTTT.

In its sample, this clone was seen a few times. The rearrangement uses TRBV19 and TRBJ1-4; D possibly corresponds to TRBD1 (5 bases). The germline V gene encodes CDR1 LNHDA and CDR2 SQIVND (reference sequence). There are 12 residues in the CDR3. Trimming took 6 bases from V and 5 from J, leaving 7 bases between them. As DNA, the CDR3 is TGTGCCAGTAGCCAGGGAAATGAAAAACTGTTTTTT. It translates to CASSQGNEKLFF.

This clone counts as medium-sized. J is TRBJ2-1 and V is TRBV11-3, with D tentatively TRBD1 or TRBD2 (6 bases each). Trimming cost V 2 bases and J 8 bases, with 28 bases left between them. This CDR3 is built from 19 residues. Germline V CDR1 and CDR2: SGHNT, YENEEA. The CDR3 nucleotides read TGTGCCAGCAGCTTACTGGACAGCCGTTCAGTGATGGAGGGGGATGAGCAGTTCTTC. It translates to CASSLLDSRSVMEGDEQFF.